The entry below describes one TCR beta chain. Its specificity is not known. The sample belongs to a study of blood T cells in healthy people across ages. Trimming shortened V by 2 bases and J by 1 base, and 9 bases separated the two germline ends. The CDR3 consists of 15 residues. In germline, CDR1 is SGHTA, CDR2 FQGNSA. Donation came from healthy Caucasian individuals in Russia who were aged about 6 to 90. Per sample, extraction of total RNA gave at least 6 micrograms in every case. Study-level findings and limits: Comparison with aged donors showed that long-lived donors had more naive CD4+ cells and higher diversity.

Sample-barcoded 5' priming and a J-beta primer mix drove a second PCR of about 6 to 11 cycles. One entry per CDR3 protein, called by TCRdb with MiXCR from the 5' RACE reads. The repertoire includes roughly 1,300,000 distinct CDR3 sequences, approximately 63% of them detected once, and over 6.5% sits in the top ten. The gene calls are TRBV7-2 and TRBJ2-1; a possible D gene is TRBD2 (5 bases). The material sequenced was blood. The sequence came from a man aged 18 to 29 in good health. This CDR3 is CASSLNRLSYNEQFF. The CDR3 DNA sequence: TGTGCCAGCAGCTTAAACAGACTATCCTACAATGAGCAGTTCTTC.